The 19 T cell receptor beta chains below were found in one sample sequenced in a study of regulatory T cells in long-lasting Graves disease. Building of the TCR beta libraries involved iRepertoire HTBI primers and Arm-PCR of CDR3 regions. TCRdb recomputed calls from the multiplex PCR reads with MiXCR, one row per CDR3 protein. The sample lists approximately 360,000 distinct CDR3 sequences, about 10% occurring once. Time point reported: newly diagnosed GD, antithyroid drugs for less than 3 months. Scientists built the TCR library using RNA that was extracted from PBMCs. These data were also filed under a second study, of T cells in Graves' hyperthyroidism and ophthalmopathy.

Sequences were derived from peripheral blood mononuclear cells (PBMCs), sampled at new diagnosis, from a patient treated with antithyroid drugs. These receptors were taken from a woman aged 18-29 years with Graves disease.

This clonotype was counted ten times or more. The genes are TRBV6-1 and TRBJ2-1; D is unclear. Germline V lookup: CDR1 MNHNS, CDR2 SASEGT. The CDR3 consists of 16 residues. The V gene lost 3 bases and the J gene lost 3 bases, with 15 bases spanning the gap. The CDR3 region has the DNA TGTGCCAGCAGTGATTTGGGCCGGACCTTCTACAATGAGCAGTTCTTC. Translation gives CASSDLGRTFYNEQFF.

This clonotype has a count of ten or more. V and J are TRBV11-1 and TRBJ2-7, with TRBD1 identical over 8 bases. The V gene's germline CDR1 is SGHAT and CDR2 FQDESV (reference sequence). The J segment lost 4 bases and the V segment lost 8 bases, leaving 13 bases of the junction unmatched. This CDR3 contains 15 residues. The CDR3 here is CASRRGQGGSYEQYF. Here the CDR3 DNA reads TGTGCCAGCCGCCGTGGACAGGGAGGTTCGTACGAGCAGTACTTC.

This clonotype was seen at least ten times. The chain links TRBV6-2 or TRBV6-3 to TRBJ1-1; D is ambiguous. Germline V lookup: CDR1 MNHEY, CDR2 SVGEGT. This CDR3 region has 16 residues. V was pared by 0 bases and J by 0 bases, with 11 bases between. CDR3 DNA: TGTGCCAGCAGTTACTCGACCTTCGGGATGAACACTGAAGCTTTCTTT. The encoded protein is CASSYSTFGMNTEAFF.

Comment on this clonotype: A single base separates this from a much larger clone, so it may be a read error. The chain joins TRBV20-1 to TRBJ2-7; the match to TRBD2 covers 7 bases. The CDR3 is 13 residues long. Germline V gives CDR1 DFQATT, CDR2 SNEGSKA (reference sequence). The chain's CDR3 is CNASTGGPLEEYF. In DNA, the CDR3 is TGCAATGCGAGTACGGGGGGTCCCTTGGAGGAGTACTTC.

This clonotype was counted at least ten times. The V and J genes are TRBV19 and TRBJ2-2; no reliable D call. V dropped 6 bases and J dropped 1 base, with 9 bases sitting between them. The CDR3 is 14 residues long. Germline V gene sequence: CDR1 LNHDA, CDR2 SQIVND (reference sequence). CDR3 nucleotides: TGTGCCAGTAGGCGACATGAGAACACCGGGGAGCTGTTTTTT. This codes for CASRRHENTGELFF.

The chain uses TRBV2 and TRBJ2-1; 10 bases agree with TRBD1. The CDR3 has 15 amino acids. Germline V CDR1 and CDR2: SNHLY, FYNNEI. The ends lost 6 bases at V and 6 bases at J; junction bases unmatched: 8. CDR3 bases: TGTGCCAGCAGCTGGGACAGGGGAACGTCCAATGAGCAGTTCTTC. Translated: CASSWDRGTSNEQFF.

This clonotype occurred many times. The chain recombines TRBV5-6 with TRBJ1-1, with D tentatively TRBD1 (6 bases). CDR1 is SGHDT and CDR2 is YYEEEE in the germline V gene. The V and J ends lost 4 bases and 4 bases respectively, with 17 bases between them. The CDR3 contains 15 residues. CDR3 sequence (DNA): TGTGCCAGCAGCCCGGCGACAGGCACTGCCACTGAAGCTTTCTTT. Translating gives CASSPATGTATEAFF. The whole variable domain, filled in from reference TRBV5-6 and TRBJ1-1, reads DAGVTQSPTHLIKTRGQQVTLRCSPKSGHDTVSWYQQALGQGPQFIFQYYEEEERQRGNFPDRFSGHQFPNYSSELNVNALLLGDSALYLCASSPATGTATEAFFGQGTRLTVV.

This clonotype was recorded many times. V and J are TRBV7-2 and TRBJ1-3; D is perhaps TRBD1 (5 bases). Germline lookup yields CDR1 SGHTA and CDR2 FQGNSA. Between the trimmed V and J ends, which lost 5 bases and 4 bases, there was a span of 18 bases. This CDR3 region has 16 residues. DNA of the CDR3: TGTGCCAGCAGCCCTGCCGGGATCCGGGGCGGAAACACCATATATTTT. Translation gives CASSPAGIRGGNTIYF.

This clonotype was counted ten times or more. V is TRBV6-5 and J is TRBJ2-5; D is uncertain. The CDR3 is 14 amino acids. In germline, CDR1 is MNHEY, CDR2 SVGAGI. V was shortened by 2 bases and J by 3 bases, with 10 bases between the two germline ends. The CDR3 region has the DNA TGTGCCAGCAGTTACCCCGGAGTAGAAGAGACCCAGTACTTC. Translated, it gives CASSYPGVEETQYF.

This clonotype was counted at least ten times. This chain links TRBV28 with TRBJ2-1, with 9 bases matching TRBD2. Germline CDR1 reads MDHEN; CDR2 reads SYDVKM. CDR3 length equals 13 residues. The ends lost 10 bases at V and 5 bases at J; junction bases unmatched: 6. The CDR3 sequence: CATRRLADNEQFF. CDR3 sequence (DNA): TGTGCCACGAGGAGACTAGCGGACAATGAGCAGTTCTTC.

This clonotype was counted at least ten times. The chain is built from TRBV28 and TRBJ1-5; weak D call: TRBD1 (5 bases). The CDR3 runs 18 residues. V lost 5 bases to trimming and J lost 0 bases, with 20 bases between them. Germline loops: CDR1 MDHEN, CDR2 SYDVKM. CDR3 coding DNA: TGTGCCAGCAGTAAAGGGTTGGGGGATGTATATAGCAATCAGCCCCAGCATTTT. Translation gives CASSKGLGDVYSNQPQHF.

This clonotype was seen more than once but under ten times. This chain joins TRBV3-1 and TRBJ1-1, with D tentatively TRBD1 (5 bases). CDR1 is LGHDT and CDR2 is YNNKEL in the germline V gene (reference sequence). V lost 2 bases and J 3 bases, leaving 34 bases between the germline ends. This CDR3 spans 22 amino acids. CDR3: CASSQRYSGSGGNLWGDTEAFF. As DNA, the CDR3 is TGTGCCAGCAGCCAAAGATATTCAGGGTCCGGGGGAAACCTCTGGGGGGACACTGAAGCTTTCTTT.

This clonotype was counted a few times. The V call is TRBV20-1, the J call TRBJ1-6, with TRBD1 matching 8 bases. This CDR3 has 17 residues. The J segment lost 10 bases and the V segment lost 0 bases, leaving 14 bases of the junction unmatched. CDR1 and CDR2 from the germline V gene are DFQATT and SNEGSKA (reference sequence). The DNA of the CDR3 is TGCAGTGCTAGAGACCCGGACAGGGTGGGAGTACGGTCACCCCTCCACTTT. Protein sequence: CSARDPDRVGVRSPLHF.

This clonotype was counted many times. V and J are TRBV28 and TRBJ2-7; D may be TRBD1 or TRBD2 (5 bases each). CDR1 and CDR2 from the germline V gene are MDHEN and SYDVKM. The CDR3 loop spans 13 amino acids. Trimming removed 4 bases at V and 2 bases at J, with 9 bases between. CDR3 region: CASSSGTPYEQYF. CDR3 DNA sequence: TGTGCCAGCAGTTCAGGGACCCCCTACGAGCAGTACTTC. Using reference TRBV28 and TRBJ2-7 for the parts outside the CDR3, the full variable domain is DVKVTQSSRYLVKRTGEKVFLECVQDMDHENMFWYRQDPGLGLRLIYFSYDVKMKEKGDIPEGYSVSREKKERFSLILESASTNQTSMYLCASSSGTPYEQYFGPGTRLTVT.

The chain uses TRBV20-1 and TRBJ2-7; maybe TRBD2 (5 bases). Trimming cost V 5 bases and J 6 bases, with 11 bases left between them. Germline V gives CDR1 DFQATT, CDR2 SNEGSKA (reference sequence). CDR3 length equals 11 residues. The CDR3 DNA reads as TGCAGTGCTCGACTCGGGGTCGAGCAGTACTTC. Amino acid sequence: CSARLGVEQYF.

This clonotype has just a few counts. V and J are TRBV7-2 and TRBJ1-3; no clear D gene. Germline CDR1 SGHTA, CDR2 FQGNSA. CDR3 size: 19 residues. V dropped 1 base and J dropped 3 bases, with 22 bases sitting between them. The CDR3 bases are TGTGCCAGCAGCTTAGGCCCCCCTTCTTCCCGCCTGGGTGGAAACACCATATATTTT. It yields the protein CASSLGPPSSRLGGNTIYF.

This clonotype appeared many times. The chain's CDR3 is CASSLTRGRNQPQHF. CDR3 bases: TGTGCCAGCAGCTTAACCCGGGGACGCAATCAGCCCCAGCATTTT. V is TRBV11-2 and J is TRBJ1-5; perhaps TRBD1 as D (5 bases). The length of the CDR3 is 15 residues. Germline CDR1 and CDR2: SGHAT and FQNNGV. With 2 bases removed from V and 2 bases from J, the gap between germline ends came to 10 bases.

The genes are TRBV11-1 and TRBJ2-7, with D possibly TRBD2 on 6 matching bases. This CDR3 spans 14 amino acids. V was cut by 3 bases and J by 0 bases, with 9 bases left in between. Germline loops: CDR1 SGHAT, CDR2 FQDESV (reference sequence). The CDR3 sequence is CASSFRGSSYEQYF. The CDR3 nucleotides read TGTGCCAGCAGCTTTCGGGGGAGCTCCTACGAGCAGTACTTC.

This clonotype was detected ten times or more. The chain has TRBV4-1 and TRBJ1-6; D remains unclear. The length of the CDR3 is 15 residues. Germline CDR1 is MGHRA and CDR2 is YSYEKL. V shed 0 bases and J shed 7 bases, with 10 bases lying between them. The DNA for the CDR3 is TGCGCCAGCAGCCAAGAAACGTTCGGCAATTCACCCCTCCACTTT. Translating gives CASSQETFGNSPLHF.